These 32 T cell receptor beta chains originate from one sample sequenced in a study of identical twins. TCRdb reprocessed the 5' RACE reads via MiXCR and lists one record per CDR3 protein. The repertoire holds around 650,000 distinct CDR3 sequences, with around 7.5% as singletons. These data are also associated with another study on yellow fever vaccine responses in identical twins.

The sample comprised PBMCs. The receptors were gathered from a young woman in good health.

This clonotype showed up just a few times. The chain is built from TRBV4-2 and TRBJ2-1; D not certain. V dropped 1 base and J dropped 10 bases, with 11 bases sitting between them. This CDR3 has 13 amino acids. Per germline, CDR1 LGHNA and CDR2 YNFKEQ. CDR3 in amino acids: CASSQVSAPEQFF. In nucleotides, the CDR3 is TGTGCCAGCAGCCAAGTTTCAGCACCAGAGCAGTTCTTC.

The CDR3 protein is CASSYSTGGASYEQYF. The CDR3 DNA follows: TGTGCCAGCAGTTACTCGACAGGGGGAGCATCCTACGAGCAGTACTTC. The chain is built from TRBV6-5 and TRBJ2-7; 9 bases line up with TRBD1. CDR1 MNHEY and CDR2 SVGAGI come from the germline V gene. The CDR3 is 16 residues long. V dropped 0 bases and J dropped 1; count of bases not matched to a gene: 4.

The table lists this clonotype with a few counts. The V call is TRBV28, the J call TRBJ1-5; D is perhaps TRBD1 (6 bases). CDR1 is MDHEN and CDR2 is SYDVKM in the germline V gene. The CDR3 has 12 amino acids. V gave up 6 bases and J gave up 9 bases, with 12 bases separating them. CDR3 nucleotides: TGTGCCAGCAGACCAGGGGTCCGGCCCCAGCATTTT. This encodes CASRPGVRPQHF.

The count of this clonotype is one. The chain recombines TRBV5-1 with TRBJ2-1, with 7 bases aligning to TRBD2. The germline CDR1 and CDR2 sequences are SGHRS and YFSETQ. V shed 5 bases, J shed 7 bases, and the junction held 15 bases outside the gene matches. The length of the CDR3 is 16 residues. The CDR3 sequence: CASSPPGLSTANEQFF. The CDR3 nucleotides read TGCGCCAGCAGTCCGCCGGGACTATCGACTGCTAATGAGCAGTTCTTC.

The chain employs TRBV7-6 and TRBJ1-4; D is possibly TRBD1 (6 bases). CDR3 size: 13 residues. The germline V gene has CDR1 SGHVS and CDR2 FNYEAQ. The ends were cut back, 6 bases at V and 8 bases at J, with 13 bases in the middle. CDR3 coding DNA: TGTGCCAGCAGGGACAGCCCCGACGAAAAACTGTTTTTT. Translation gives CASRDSPDEKLFF.

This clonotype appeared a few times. The CDR3 nucleotides read TGTGCCACCAGTCCACAGGGGTCTGGGGCCAACGTCCTGACTTTC. Protein sequence: CATSPQGSGANVLTF. V and J are TRBV24-1 and TRBJ2-6, with 7 bases aligning to TRBD1. This CDR3 has 15 amino acids. The germline V gene has CDR1 KGHDR and CDR2 SFDVKD. The ends lost 6 bases at V and 1 base at J; junction bases unmatched: 2.

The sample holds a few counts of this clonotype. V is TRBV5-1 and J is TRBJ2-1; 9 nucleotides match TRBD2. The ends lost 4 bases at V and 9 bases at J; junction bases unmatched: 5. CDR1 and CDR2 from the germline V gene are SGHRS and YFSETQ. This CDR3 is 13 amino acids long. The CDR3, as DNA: TGCGCCAGCAGCCCCGCGGGGGGGGCTGAGCAGTTCTTC. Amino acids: CASSPAGGAEQFF.

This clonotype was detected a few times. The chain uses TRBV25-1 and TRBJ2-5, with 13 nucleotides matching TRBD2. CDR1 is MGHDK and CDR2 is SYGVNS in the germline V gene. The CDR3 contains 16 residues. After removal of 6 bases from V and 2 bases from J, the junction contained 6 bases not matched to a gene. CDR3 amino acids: CASSILLAGGQETQYF. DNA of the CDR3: TGTGCCAGCAGCATCTTACTAGCGGGAGGGCAAGAGACCCAGTACTTC.

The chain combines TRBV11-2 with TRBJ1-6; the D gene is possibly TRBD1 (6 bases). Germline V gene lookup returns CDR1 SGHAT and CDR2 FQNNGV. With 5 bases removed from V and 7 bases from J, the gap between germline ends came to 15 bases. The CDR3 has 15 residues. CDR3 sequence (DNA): TGTGCCAGCAGCGCCGCAGGGGCGAGAAATTCACCCCTCCACTTT. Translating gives CASSAAGARNSPLHF.

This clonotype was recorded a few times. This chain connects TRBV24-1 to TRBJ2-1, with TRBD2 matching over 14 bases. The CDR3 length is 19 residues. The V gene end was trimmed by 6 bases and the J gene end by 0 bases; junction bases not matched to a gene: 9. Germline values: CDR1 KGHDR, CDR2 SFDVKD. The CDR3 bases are TGTGCCACCAGTCCGGGACTAGCGGGAGAAAGGAGCTCCTACAATGAGCAGTTCTTC. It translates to CATSPGLAGERSSYNEQFF.

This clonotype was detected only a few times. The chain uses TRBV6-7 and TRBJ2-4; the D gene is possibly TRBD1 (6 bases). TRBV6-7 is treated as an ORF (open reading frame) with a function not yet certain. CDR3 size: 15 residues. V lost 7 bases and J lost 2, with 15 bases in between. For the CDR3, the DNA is TGTGCCAGCATCCCAACCACAGGGACCAAAAACATTCAGTACTTC. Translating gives CASIPTTGTKNIQYF.

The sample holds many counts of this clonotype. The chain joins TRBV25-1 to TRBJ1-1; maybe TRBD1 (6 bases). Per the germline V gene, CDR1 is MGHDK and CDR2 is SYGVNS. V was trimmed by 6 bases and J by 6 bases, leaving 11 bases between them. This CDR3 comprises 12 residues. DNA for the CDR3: TGTGCCAGCAGAAGGGGGGAGTCTGAAGCTTTCTTT. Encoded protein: CASRRGESEAFF.

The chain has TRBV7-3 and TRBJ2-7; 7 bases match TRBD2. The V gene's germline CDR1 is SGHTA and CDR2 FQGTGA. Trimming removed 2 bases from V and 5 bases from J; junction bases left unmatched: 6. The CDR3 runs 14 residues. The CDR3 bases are TGTGCCAGCAGCTTAGGGCGGGAGAATCACGAGCAGTACTTC. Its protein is CASSLGRENHEQYF.

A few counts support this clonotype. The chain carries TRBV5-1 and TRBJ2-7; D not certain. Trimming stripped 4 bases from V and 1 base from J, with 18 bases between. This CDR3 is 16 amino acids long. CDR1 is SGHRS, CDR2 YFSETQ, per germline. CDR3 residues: CASSTDRAYNSYEQYV. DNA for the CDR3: TGCGCCAGCAGCACGGATCGGGCCTACAATTCCTACGAGCAGTACGTC.

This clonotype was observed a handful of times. The CDR3 here is CASSQSPTEAFF. The CDR3 coding sequence is TGTGCCAGCAGTCAATCTCCCACTGAAGCTTTCTTT. V is TRBV2 and J is TRBJ1-1; D is unresolved. The CDR3 sequence is 12 residues long. Trimming removed 5 bases at V and 4 bases at J, with 8 bases between. Germline V CDR1 and CDR2: SNHLY, FYNNEI.

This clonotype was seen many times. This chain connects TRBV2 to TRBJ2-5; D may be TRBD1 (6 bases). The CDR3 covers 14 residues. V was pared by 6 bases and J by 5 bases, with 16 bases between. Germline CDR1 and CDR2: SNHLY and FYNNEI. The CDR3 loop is CASSGTSNRETQYF. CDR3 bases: TGTGCCAGCAGCGGGACAAGCAATAGGGAGACCCAGTACTTC.

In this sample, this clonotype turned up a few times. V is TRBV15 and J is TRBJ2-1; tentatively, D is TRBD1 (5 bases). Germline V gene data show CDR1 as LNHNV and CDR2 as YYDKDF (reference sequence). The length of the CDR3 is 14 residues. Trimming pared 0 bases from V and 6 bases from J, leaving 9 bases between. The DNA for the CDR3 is TGTGCCACCAGCAGAGATCTGACAGCCAATGAGCAGTTCTTC. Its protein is CATSRDLTANEQFF.

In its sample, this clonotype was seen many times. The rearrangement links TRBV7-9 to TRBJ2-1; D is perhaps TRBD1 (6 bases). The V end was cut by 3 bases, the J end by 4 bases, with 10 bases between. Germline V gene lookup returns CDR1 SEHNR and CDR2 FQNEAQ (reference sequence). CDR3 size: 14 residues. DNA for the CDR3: TGTGCCAGCAGCTTCACAGGGTCTTACAATGAGCAGTTCTTC. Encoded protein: CASSFTGSYNEQFF.

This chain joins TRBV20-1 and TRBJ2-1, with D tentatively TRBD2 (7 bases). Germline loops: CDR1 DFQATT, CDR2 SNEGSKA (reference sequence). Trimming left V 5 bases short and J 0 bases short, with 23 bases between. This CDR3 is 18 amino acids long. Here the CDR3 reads CSAPGTYSGGPSYNEQFF. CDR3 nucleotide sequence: TGCAGTGCTCCGGGGACCTATTCCGGGGGGCCCTCCTACAATGAGCAGTTCTTC.

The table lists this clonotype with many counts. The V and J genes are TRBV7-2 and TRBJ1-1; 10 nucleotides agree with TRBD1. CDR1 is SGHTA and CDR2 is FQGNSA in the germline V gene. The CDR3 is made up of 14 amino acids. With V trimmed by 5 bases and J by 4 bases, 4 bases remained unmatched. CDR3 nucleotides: TGTGCCAGCAGCAACCGGGACAGGGGCACTGAAGCTTTCTTT. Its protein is CASSNRDRGTEAFF.

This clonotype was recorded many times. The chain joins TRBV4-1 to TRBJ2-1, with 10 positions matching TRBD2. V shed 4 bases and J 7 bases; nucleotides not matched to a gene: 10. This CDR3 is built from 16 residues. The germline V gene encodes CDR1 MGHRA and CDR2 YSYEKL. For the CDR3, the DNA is TGCGCCAGCAGCCGAATAGCGGGAGGTCGGGGAAATGAGCAGTTCTTC. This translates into CASSRIAGGRGNEQFF.

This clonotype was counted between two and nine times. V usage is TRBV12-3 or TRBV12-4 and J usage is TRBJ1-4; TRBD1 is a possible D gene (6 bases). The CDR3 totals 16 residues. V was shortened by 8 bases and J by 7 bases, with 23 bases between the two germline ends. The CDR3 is CASRSGANRGSEKLFF. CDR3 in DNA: TGTGCCAGCCGGTCCGGGGCAAATAGGGGGAGTGAAAAACTGTTTTTT.

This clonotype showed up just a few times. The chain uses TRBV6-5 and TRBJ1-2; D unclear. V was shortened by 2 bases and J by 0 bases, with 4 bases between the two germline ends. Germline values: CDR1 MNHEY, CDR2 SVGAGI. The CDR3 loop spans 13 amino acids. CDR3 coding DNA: TGTGCCAGCAGTTACGAGGCTAACTATGGCTACACCTTC. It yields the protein CASSYEANYGYTF.

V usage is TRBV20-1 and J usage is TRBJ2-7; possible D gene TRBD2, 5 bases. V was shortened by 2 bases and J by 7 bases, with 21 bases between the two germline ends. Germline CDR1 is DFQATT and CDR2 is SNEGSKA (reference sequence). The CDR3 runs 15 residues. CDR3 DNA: TGCAGTGCTAGAAAGGACGGGATTCAATCTCGGGAGCAGTACTTC. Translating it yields CSARKDGIQSREQYF.

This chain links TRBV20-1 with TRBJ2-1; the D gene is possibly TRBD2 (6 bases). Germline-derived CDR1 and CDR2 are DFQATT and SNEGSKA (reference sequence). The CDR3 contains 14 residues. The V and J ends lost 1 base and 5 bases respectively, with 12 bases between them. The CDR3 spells CSARVSGLNNEQFF. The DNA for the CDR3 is TGCAGTGCTAGAGTCAGCGGGCTGAACAATGAGCAGTTCTTC.

CDR3: CASSGRTGGAVKNIQYF. The CDR3 DNA reads TGTGCCAGCAGCGGACGGACAGGGGGCGCGGTGAAAAACATTCAGTACTTC. The chain couples TRBV3-1 to TRBJ2-4, with 11 bases matching TRBD1. The CDR3 extends over 17 amino acids. Looked up from germline, CDR1 is LGHDT and CDR2 is YNNKEL (reference sequence). The ends lost 5 bases at V and 4 bases at J; junction bases unmatched: 10.

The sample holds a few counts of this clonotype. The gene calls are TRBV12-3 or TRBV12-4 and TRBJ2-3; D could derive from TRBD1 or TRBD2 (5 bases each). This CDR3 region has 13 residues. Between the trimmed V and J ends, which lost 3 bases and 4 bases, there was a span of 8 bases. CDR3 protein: CASSFGASDTQYF. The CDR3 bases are TGTGCCAGCAGTTTCGGGGCTTCAGATACGCAGTATTTT.

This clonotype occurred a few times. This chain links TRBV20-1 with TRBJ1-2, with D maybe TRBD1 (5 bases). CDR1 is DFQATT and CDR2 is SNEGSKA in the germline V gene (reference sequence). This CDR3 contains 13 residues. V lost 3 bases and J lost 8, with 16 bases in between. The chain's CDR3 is CSASVQGDGGYTF. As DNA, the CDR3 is TGCAGTGCTAGTGTACAAGGGGACGGAGGCTACACCTTC.

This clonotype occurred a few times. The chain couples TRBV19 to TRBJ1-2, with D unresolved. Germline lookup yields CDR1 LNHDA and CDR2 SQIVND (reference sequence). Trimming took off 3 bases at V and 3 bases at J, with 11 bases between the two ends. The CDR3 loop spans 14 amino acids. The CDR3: CASSMAPGYYGYTF. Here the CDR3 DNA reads TGTGCCAGTAGTATGGCCCCAGGATACTATGGCTACACCTTC.

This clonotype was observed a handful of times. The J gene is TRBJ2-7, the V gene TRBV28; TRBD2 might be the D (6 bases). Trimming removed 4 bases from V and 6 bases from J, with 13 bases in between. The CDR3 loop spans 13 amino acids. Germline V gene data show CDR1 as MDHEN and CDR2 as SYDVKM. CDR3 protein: CASSSGVPPEQYF. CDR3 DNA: TGTGCCAGCAGTTCGGGGGTCCCTCCCGAGCAGTACTTC.

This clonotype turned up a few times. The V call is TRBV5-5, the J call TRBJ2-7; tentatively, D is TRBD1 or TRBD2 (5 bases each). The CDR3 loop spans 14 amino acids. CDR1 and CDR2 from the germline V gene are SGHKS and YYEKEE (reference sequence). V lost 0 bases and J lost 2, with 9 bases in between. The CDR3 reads CASSLGDGPYEQYV. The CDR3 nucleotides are TGTGCCAGCAGCTTGGGGGACGGTCCCTACGAGCAGTACGTC.

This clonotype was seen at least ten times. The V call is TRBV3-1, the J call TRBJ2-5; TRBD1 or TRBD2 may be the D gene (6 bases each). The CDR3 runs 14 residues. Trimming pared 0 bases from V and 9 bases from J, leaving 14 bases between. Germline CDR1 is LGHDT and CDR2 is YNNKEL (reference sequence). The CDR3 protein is CASSQEAGHLAQYF. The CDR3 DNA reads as TGTGCCAGCAGCCAAGAGGCGGGACATCTGGCCCAGTACTTC.